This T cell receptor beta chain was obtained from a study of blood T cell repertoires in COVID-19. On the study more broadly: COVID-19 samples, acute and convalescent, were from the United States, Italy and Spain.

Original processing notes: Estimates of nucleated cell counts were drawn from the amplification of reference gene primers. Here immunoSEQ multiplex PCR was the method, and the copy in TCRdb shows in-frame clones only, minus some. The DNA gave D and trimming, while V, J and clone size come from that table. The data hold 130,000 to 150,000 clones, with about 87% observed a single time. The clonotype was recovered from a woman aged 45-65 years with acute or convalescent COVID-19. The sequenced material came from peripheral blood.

The CDR3 loop reads CASSDQAATNEKLFF. The CDR3 DNA follows: TGTGCCAGCAGCGACCAGGCAGCAACTAATGAAAAACTGTTTTTT. The gene calls are TRBV7-6 and TRBJ1-4; D is ambiguous. The CDR3 loop spans 15 amino acids. Trimming stripped 5 bases from V and 0 bases from J, with 10 bases between. CDR1 and CDR2 (germline): SGHVS, FNYEAQ.